The 11 T cell receptor beta chains below come from one sample, sequenced in a study of Ad26.COV2.S vaccination and SARS-CoV-2 variants. Treatment described: roughly 20 received Ad26.COV2.S at low or high dose, single or two shots; roughly five received placebo; per-sample allocation not given. The investigators took samples on day 63 after the first vaccine or placebo injection. TCRdb's table, derived via immunoSEQ multiplex PCR, lists solely in-frame clones and lacks some. The table has roughly 390,000 clones, around nine tenths seen once. The specimen comprised peripheral blood, sampled in a trial of Ad26.COV2.S vaccine versus placebo. These receptor sequences come from a person between 18 and 60 years old who received the Ad26.COV2.S COVID-19 vaccine or a placebo.

In this sample, this clone turned up once. The sample holds other DNA sequences that translate to the same CDR3. The chain employs TRBV7-9 and TRBJ1-2, with unresolved D. The ends were cut back, 3 bases at V and 4 bases at J, with 9 bases in the middle. This CDR3 comprises 13 residues. CDR1 and CDR2 (germline): SEHNR, FQNEAQ (reference sequence). CDR3 amino acids: CASSLGGGYGYTF. The CDR3 DNA is TGTGCCAGCAGCTTGGGCGGAGGCTATGGCTACACCTTC.

CDR3 nucleotide sequence: TGTGCCATCAGTGAGGGGCAGGGACAGTACAATGAGCAGTTCTTC. Translation: CAISEGQGQYNEQFF. The chain links TRBV10-3 to TRBJ2-1, with 7 bases matching TRBD1. The V and J ends lost 2 bases and 4 bases, in that order; junction bases with no gene match: 5. Germline V gene sequence: CDR1 ENHRY, CDR2 SYGVKD. The CDR3 spans 15 residues.

This clone was observed once. The J gene is TRBJ1-5, the V gene TRBV19, with D maybe TRBD1 (6 bases). The V end was cut by 4 bases, the J end by 3 bases, with 13 bases between. CDR3 length equals 15 residues. Germline CDR1 is LNHDA and CDR2 is SQIVND (reference sequence). The CDR3 region has the DNA TGTGCCAGTAGTAGGACCGGACAGTCCAATCAGCCCCAGCATTTT. It is translated as CASSRTGQSNQPQHF.

This chain connects TRBV2 to TRBJ2-1; 7 nucleotides align to TRBD2. V dropped 2 bases and J dropped 7; count of bases not matched to a gene: 11. The CDR3 runs 16 residues. Germline V CDR1 and CDR2: SNHLY, FYNNEI. DNA for the CDR3: TGTGCCAGCAGTGAACGACTAGCTAGGAGGATAAATGAGCAGTTCTTC. The encoded protein is CASSERLARRINEQFF.

Notes on this clone: One end of the junction fails to match germline, which may point to a read error. This rearrangement joins TRBV4-1 to TRBJ2-5; TRBD1 might be the D (6 bases). This CDR3 is built from 14 residues. Germline V lookup: CDR1 MGHRA, CDR2 YSYEKL. The CDR3 spells CASSQDLGQESQYF. CDR3 coding DNA: TGCGCCAGCAGCCAAGATCTGGGACAAGAGAGCCAGTACTTC.

In this sample, this clone turned up once. J is TRBJ2-5 and V is TRBV1; TRBD2, the D gene given by the table, was not confirmed from the DNA. TRBV1 is a pseudogene. The CDR3 has 18 amino acids. The CDR3 DNA reads TGCACCAGCAGCCAAGCTTCCAGCGGGGGGGCAGAGGGGGAGACCCAGTACTTC. This sequence encodes CTSSQASSGGAEGETQYF.

The rearrangement joins TRBV7-9 to TRBJ2-7; 9 nucleotides match TRBD1. There are 18 residues in the CDR3. CDR1 SEHNR and CDR2 FQNEAQ come from the germline V gene (reference sequence). With V trimmed by 3 bases and J by 0 bases, 12 bases remained unmatched. The CDR3 region has the DNA TGTGCCAGCAGCTTTCGAGGCGCCGGGACAGGGAGCTCCTACGAGCAGTACTTC. Translating gives CASSFRGAGTGSSYEQYF.

J is TRBJ1-1 and V is TRBV6-5, with D hard to call. Trimming stripped 6 bases from V and 7 bases from J, with 21 bases between. This CDR3 region has 15 residues. From germline, CDR1 is MNHEY and CDR2 SVGAGI. DNA for the CDR3: TGTGCCAGCAGGAAAGGATTTGGTTTCCCGGGTGAAGCTTTCTTT. Protein sequence: CASRKGFGFPGEAFF.

The CDR3 region is CASSYAQETQYF. The CDR3 region has the DNA TGTGCCAGCAGTTACGCCCAAGAGACCCAGTACTTC. The rearrangement links TRBV6-6 to TRBJ2-5, with D uncertain. Between the trimmed V and J ends, which lost 2 bases and 1 base, there was a span of 2 bases. The CDR3 sequence is 12 residues long. Germline values: CDR1 MNHNY, CDR2 SVGAGI (reference sequence).

The J gene is TRBJ2-6, the V gene TRBV7-8; no reliable D call. This CDR3 contains 14 residues. V was shortened by 4 bases and J by 1 base, with 5 bases between the two germline ends. Per germline, CDR1 SGHVS and CDR2 FQNEAQ. The CDR3 DNA reads TGTGCCAGCAGCTGGAGTTCTGGGGCCAACGTCCTGACTTTC. This sequence encodes CASSWSSGANVLTF.

This clone was seen only a few times. Written as DNA, the CDR3 is TGTGCCAGCAGCAAAATAGACAGGGGAGATGGCTACACCTTC. It specifies CASSKIDRGDGYTF. The chain uses TRBV7-9 and TRBJ1-2; 8 bases are shared with TRBD1. The CDR3 is 14 residues long. CDR1 and CDR2 (germline): SEHNR, FQNEAQ (reference sequence). V trimming: 5 bases; J trimming: 6 bases; junction bases outside the gene matches: 8.